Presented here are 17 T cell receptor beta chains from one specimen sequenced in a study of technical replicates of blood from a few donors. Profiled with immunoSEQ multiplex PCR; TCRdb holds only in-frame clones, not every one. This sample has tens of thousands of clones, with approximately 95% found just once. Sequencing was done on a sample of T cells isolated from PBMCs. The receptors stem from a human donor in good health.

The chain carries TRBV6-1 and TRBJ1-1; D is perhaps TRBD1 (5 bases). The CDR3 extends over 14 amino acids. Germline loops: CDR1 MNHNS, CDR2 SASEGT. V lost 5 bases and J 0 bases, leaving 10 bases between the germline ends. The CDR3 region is CASSLTELNTEAFF. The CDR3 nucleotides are TGTGCCAGCAGTTTGACAGAACTGAACACTGAAGCTTTCTTT.

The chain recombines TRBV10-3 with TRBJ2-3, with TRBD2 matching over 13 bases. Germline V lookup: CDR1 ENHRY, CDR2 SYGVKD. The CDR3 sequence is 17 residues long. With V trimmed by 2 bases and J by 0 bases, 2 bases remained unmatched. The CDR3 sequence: CAISERGLAGSTDTQYF. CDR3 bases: TGTGCCATCAGTGAGCGGGGACTAGCGGGGAGCACAGATACGCAGTATTTT.

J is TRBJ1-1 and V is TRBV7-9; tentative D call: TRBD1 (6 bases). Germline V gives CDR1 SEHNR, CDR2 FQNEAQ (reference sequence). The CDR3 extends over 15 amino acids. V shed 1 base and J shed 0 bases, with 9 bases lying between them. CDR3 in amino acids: CASSLDWTVNTEAFF. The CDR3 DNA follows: TGTGCCAGCAGCTTAGATTGGACAGTGAACACTGAAGCTTTCTTT.

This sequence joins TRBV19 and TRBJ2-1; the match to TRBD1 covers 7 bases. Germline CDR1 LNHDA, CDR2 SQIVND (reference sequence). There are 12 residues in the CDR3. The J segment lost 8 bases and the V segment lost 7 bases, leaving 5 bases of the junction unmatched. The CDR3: CASKGARDEQFF. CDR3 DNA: TGTGCCAGTAAGGGGGCCCGGGATGAGCAGTTCTTC.

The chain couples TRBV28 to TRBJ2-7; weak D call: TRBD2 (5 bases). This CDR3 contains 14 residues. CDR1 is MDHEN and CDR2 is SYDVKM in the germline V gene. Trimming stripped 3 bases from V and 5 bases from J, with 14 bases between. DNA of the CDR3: TGTGCCAGCAGTTTGTCGGGGTCCTGGGACGAGCAGTACTTC. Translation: CASSLSGSWDEQYF.

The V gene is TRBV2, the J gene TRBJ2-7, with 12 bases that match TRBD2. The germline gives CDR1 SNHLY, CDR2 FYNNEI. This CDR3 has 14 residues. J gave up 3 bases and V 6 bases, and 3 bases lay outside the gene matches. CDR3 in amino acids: CASSRTSGDYEQYF. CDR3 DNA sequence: TGTGCCAGCAGCAGGACTAGCGGGGACTACGAGCAGTACTTC.

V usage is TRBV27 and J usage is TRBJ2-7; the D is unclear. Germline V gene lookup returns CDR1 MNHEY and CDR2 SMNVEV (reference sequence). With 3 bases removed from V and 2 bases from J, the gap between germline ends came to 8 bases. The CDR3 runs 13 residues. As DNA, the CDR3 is TGTGCCAGCAGTTTCGGCCAGGCCTACGAGCAGTACTTC. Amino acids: CASSFGQAYEQYF.

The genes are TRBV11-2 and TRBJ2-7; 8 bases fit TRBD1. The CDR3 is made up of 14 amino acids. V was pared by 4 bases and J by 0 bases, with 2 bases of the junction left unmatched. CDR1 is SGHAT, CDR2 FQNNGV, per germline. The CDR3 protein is CASSYTGGSYEQYF. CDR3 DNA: TGTGCCAGCAGCTATACAGGGGGCTCCTACGAGCAGTACTTC.

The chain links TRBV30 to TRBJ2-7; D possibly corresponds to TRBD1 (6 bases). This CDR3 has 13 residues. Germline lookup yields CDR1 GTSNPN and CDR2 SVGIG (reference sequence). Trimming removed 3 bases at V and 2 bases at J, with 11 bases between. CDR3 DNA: TGTGCCTGGAGCCCGGACAGCACCTACGAGCAGTACTTC. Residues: CAWSPDSTYEQYF.

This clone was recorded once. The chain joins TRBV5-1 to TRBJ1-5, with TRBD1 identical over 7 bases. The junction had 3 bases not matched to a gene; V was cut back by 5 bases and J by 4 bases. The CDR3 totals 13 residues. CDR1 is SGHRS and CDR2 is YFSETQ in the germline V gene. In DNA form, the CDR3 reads TGCGCCAGCAGTGTGACAGGGAATCAGCCCCAGCATTTT. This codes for CASSVTGNQPQHF.

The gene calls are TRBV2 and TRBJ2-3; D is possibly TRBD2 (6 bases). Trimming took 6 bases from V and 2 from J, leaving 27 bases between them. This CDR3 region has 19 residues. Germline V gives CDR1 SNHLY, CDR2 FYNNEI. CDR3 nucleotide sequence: TGTGCCAGCAGGTTGTTAGCGGCCACAAGCCGTCGATTCACAGATACGCAGTATTTT. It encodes CASRLLAATSRRFTDTQYF.

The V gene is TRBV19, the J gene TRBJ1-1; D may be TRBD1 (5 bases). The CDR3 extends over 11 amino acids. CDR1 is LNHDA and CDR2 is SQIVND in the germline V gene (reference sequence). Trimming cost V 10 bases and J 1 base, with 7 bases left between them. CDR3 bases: TGTGCCAACCAGGGGAACACTGAAGCTTTCTTT. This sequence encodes CANQGNTEAFF.

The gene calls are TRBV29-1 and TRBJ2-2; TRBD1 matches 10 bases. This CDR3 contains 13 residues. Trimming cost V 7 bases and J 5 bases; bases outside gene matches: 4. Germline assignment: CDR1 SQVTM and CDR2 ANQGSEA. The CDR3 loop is CSGDRGGTGELFF. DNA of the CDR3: TGCAGCGGGGACAGGGGAGGGACCGGGGAGCTGTTTTTT.

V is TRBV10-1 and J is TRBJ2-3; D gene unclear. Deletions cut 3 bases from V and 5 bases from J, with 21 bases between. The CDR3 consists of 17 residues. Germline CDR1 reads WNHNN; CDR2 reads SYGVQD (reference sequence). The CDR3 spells CASSDSTVSIFGDTQYF. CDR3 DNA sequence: TGCGCCAGCAGTGATTCCACAGTATCTATATTCGGAGATACGCAGTATTTT.

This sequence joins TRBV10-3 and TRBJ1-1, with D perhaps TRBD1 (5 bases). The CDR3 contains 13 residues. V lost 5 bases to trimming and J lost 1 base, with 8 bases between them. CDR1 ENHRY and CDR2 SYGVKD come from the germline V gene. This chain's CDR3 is CAISLTGNTEAFF. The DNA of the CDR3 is TGTGCCATCAGTCTTACAGGGAACACTGAAGCTTTCTTT.

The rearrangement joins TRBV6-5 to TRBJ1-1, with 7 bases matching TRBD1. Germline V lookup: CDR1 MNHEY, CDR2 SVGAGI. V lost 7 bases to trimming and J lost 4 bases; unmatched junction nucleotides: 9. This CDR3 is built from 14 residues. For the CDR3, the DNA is TGTGCCAGCACCATTACAGGGGTCAGCACTGAAGCTTTCTTT. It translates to CASTITGVSTEAFF.

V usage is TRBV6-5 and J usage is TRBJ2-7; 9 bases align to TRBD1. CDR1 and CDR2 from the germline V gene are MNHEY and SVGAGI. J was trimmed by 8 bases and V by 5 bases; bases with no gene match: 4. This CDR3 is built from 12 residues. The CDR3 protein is CASSRDRAKQYF. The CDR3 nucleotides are TGTGCCAGCAGTCGGGACAGGGCCAAGCAGTACTTC.